Listed here are 30 T cell receptor beta chains from one sample, sequenced in a study of human T cells and chemical hapten exposure. Time point noted: patch test 2, 6 weeks after DPC sensitization. Treatment noted: therapeutic diphenylcyclopropenone sensitization with weekly scalp DPC. TCRdb processed the RACE reads anew with MiXCR; each CDR3 protein has one entry. This sample carries about 110,000 distinct CDR3 sequences, more than 7% of them seen once, and the ten largest clones take 3.1%. Sequencing used whole blood, obtained in connection with sensitization to the hapten diphenylcyclopropenone (DPC). These receptors all come from a woman aged 40 to 49 with alopecia areata. Some clones in this sample may be carry-over from other donors' samples.

This clonotype was observed at least ten times. This chain connects TRBV5-1 to TRBJ1-5; D is perhaps TRBD1 (5 bases). Germline V gene data show CDR1 as SGHRS and CDR2 as YFSETQ. CDR3 length equals 15 residues. The ends were cut back, 3 bases at V and 4 bases at J, with 14 bases in the middle. CDR3 sequence: CASSSGEGYNQPQHF. The CDR3 DNA reads TGCGCCAGCAGCTCCGGGGAGGGGTATAATCAGCCCCAGCATTTT.

Worth noting for this clonotype: A read error may explain this, as a much larger clone is one base away. CDR3 nucleotides: TGTGCCAGCAGCGCGGGACAGCAAGAGACCCAGTACTTC. Its protein is CASSAGQQETQYF. The chain joins TRBV9 to TRBJ2-5; 7 bases fit TRBD1. The length of the CDR3 is 13 residues. Germline V gene data show CDR1 as SGDLS and CDR2 as YYNGEE. Germline trimming cut 3 bases from V and 2 bases from J; bases unmatched to any gene: 1.

This rearrangement joins TRBV11-2 to TRBJ2-1; no firm D call. Germline CDR1 is SGHAT and CDR2 is FQNNGV. This CDR3 has 13 residues. Trimming pared 1 base from V and 9 bases from J, leaving 10 bases between. In DNA form, the CDR3 reads TGTGCCAGCAGCTTAGGGCCGCGTGGTGAGCAGTTCTTC. Protein product: CASSLGPRGEQFF.

This clonotype was counted many times. This rearrangement joins TRBV27 to TRBJ1-6; no clear D gene. The CDR3 spans 14 residues. Germline-derived CDR1 and CDR2 are MNHEY and SMNVEV (reference sequence). The germline V and J ends were trimmed by 6 bases and 0 bases, with 6 bases remaining between them. This CDR3 is CASRGGSYNSPLHF. CDR3 DNA sequence: TGTGCCAGCAGGGGTGGCTCCTATAATTCACCCCTCCACTTT.

There are many counts of this clonotype. One junction end disagrees with the germline gene, perhaps due to a read error. CDR3 sequence: CASSYASGSAGAENTEVFF. The CDR3, as DNA: TGTGCCAGCAGCTACGCCAGCGGCTCGGCAGGGGCAGAGAACACTGAAGTTTTCTTT. The V gene is TRBV6-5, the J gene TRBJ1-1, with D perhaps TRBD1 (6 bases). The length of the CDR3 is 19 residues. CDR1 and CDR2 from the germline V gene are MNHEY and SVGAGI.

This clonotype was counted a few times. The chain links TRBV6-5 to TRBJ1-2; no firm D call. The CDR3 contains 13 residues. The V and J ends lost 4 bases and 6 bases respectively, with 12 bases between them. Germline values: CDR1 MNHEY, CDR2 SVGAGI. This CDR3 reads CASSFGRLNGYTF. The CDR3 bases are TGTGCCAGCAGTTTCGGACGGCTCAATGGCTACACCTTC.

The sample holds a few counts of this clonotype. The chain uses TRBV12-3 or TRBV12-4 and TRBJ1-1, with a possible D match to TRBD1 (6 bases). V was cut by 5 bases and J by 5 bases, with 18 bases left in between. CDR3 length: 15 residues. The CDR3 region has the DNA TGTGCCAGCAGTGGGGGGCCGCAGGGGTGGACTGAAGCTTTCTTT. Protein sequence: CASSGGPQGWTEAFF.

This clonotype has more than one count but fewer than ten. J is TRBJ1-6 and V is TRBV2; a possible D gene is TRBD1 (6 bases). The CDR3 is 15 amino acids. The V gene lost 11 bases and the J gene lost 0 bases, with 14 bases spanning the gap. In germline, CDR1 is SNHLY, CDR2 FYNNEI. CDR3 sequence reads: CAQGGASSYNSPLHF. In nucleotides, the CDR3 is TGTGCCCAAGGGGGAGCAAGCTCCTATAATTCACCCCTCCACTTT.

The sample holds many counts of this clonotype. The rearrangement links TRBV12-3 or TRBV12-4 to TRBJ1-2; 8 bases map to TRBD1. Trimming cost V 7 bases and J 6 bases; bases outside gene matches: 10. CDR3 length equals 14 residues. The CDR3 region has the DNA TGTGCCAGCAACACTCGGACAGGGTCGGATGGCTACACCTTC. It encodes CASNTRTGSDGYTF.

This clonotype was counted at least ten times. The V gene is TRBV29-1, the J gene TRBJ2-7, with TRBD1 as a possible D gene (5 bases). CDR1 is SQVTM and CDR2 is ANQGSEA in the germline V gene. This CDR3 has 13 amino acids. The V gene lost 4 bases and the J gene lost 0 bases, with 10 bases spanning the gap. Here the CDR3 DNA reads TGCAGCGTTGGGGGCGCCCCCTCCTACGAGCAGTACTTC. Its translation: CSVGGAPSYEQYF.

This clonotype showed up many times. This chain links TRBV6-6 with TRBJ1-5, with 10 bases identical to TRBD1. Losses at the gene ends were 10 bases for V and 0 bases for J; bases not matched to a gene: 9. Germline loops: CDR1 MNHNY, CDR2 SVGAGI (reference sequence). This CDR3 comprises 16 residues. Written as DNA, the CDR3 is TGTGCCACGGCTGGGACAGGGGCTTATAGCAATCAGCCCCAGCATTTT. It translates to CATAGTGAYSNQPQHF.

This clonotype has more than one count but fewer than ten. The CDR3 here is CASNNLGGHEQFF. The CDR3 DNA reads TGTGCCAGCAACAACCTTGGGGGCCATGAGCAGTTCTTC. The V call is TRBV12-3 or TRBV12-4, the J call TRBJ2-1; possibly TRBD1 for D (6 bases). Trimming left V 7 bases short and J 8 bases short, with 15 bases between. There are 13 residues in the CDR3.

For this clonotype: Being one base from a much bigger clone, this may be a read error. CDR3 amino acids: CSAREELSASPYGYIF. In DNA form, the CDR3 reads TGCAGTGCTAGAGAGGAGTTATCCGCTTCCCCTTATGGCTACATCTTC. The chain carries TRBV20-1 and TRBJ1-2; D gene unclear. CDR1 DFQATT and CDR2 SNEGSKA come from the germline V gene (reference sequence). The CDR3 consists of 16 residues.

This clonotype was counted ten times or more. This rearrangement joins TRBV18 to TRBJ1-6; weak D call: TRBD1 (6 bases). Germline CDR1 and CDR2: KGHSH and LQKENI. With 2 bases removed from V and 8 bases from J, the gap between germline ends came to 13 bases. This CDR3 contains 15 residues. Here the CDR3 DNA reads TGTGCCAGCTCACCATTGCCCAGGGGTGATTCACCCCTCCACTTT. Protein: CASSPLPRGDSPLHF.

The chain recombines TRBV5-6 with TRBJ2-1; possible D gene TRBD2, 5 bases. The V end lost 4 bases, the J end lost 4 bases, and 12 bases lay between the germline ends. Germline-derived CDR1 and CDR2 are SGHDT and YYEEEE. The CDR3 loop spans 14 amino acids. The CDR3 nucleotides are TGTGCCAGCAGCGTCGGACTGTATTACAATGAGCAGTTCTTC. Translating gives CASSVGLYYNEQFF.

This clonotype was counted a few times. This rearrangement joins TRBV4-2 to TRBJ2-3; D unresolved. Trimming stripped 0 bases from V and 4 bases from J, with 5 bases between. There are 13 residues in the CDR3. Per the germline V gene, CDR1 is LGHNA and CDR2 is YNFKEQ. CDR3 sequence: CASSQDVPDTQYF. In DNA form, the CDR3 reads TGTGCCAGCAGCCAAGATGTCCCAGATACGCAGTATTTT.

Many counts were recorded for this clonotype. The CDR3: CASSLSVVDRAHNQPQHF. The CDR3 DNA sequence: TGTGCCAGCAGTTTATCGGTTGTCGACAGGGCCCACAATCAGCCCCAGCATTTT. This chain connects TRBV27 to TRBJ1-5, with TRBD1 matching 7 bases. The V gene's germline CDR1 is MNHEY and CDR2 SMNVEV (reference sequence). The V segment lost 0 bases and the J segment 3 bases; nucleotides outside the gene matches: 11. The CDR3 covers 18 residues.

This clonotype showed up many times. The gene calls are TRBV6-1 and TRBJ2-3, with D hard to call. This CDR3 region has 12 residues. Per the germline V gene, CDR1 is MNHNS and CDR2 is SASEGT. V was shortened by 7 bases and J by 2 bases, with 7 bases between the two germline ends. The CDR3 region is CASKGPTDTQYF. CDR3 nucleotide sequence: TGTGCCAGCAAAGGGCCCACAGATACGCAGTATTTT.

A word on this clonotype: Germline and junction disagree at one end, which may indicate a read error. Here the CDR3 reads CTSSLGLRTEQFF. CDR3 nucleotide sequence: TGTACCAGCAGTTTAGGCCTTAGGACAGAGCAGTTCTTC. The V call is TRBV12-3 or TRBV12-4, the J call TRBJ2-1; TRBD1 might be the D (5 bases). The CDR3 covers 13 residues.

This chain links TRBV4-1 with TRBJ2-7; D call uncertain. The V and J ends lost 0 bases and 1 base respectively, with 10 bases between them. The CDR3 spans 15 residues. The germline V gene encodes CDR1 MGHRA and CDR2 YSYEKL. DNA for the CDR3: TGCGCCAGCAGCCAAGAACCCTTGGGGTCCTACGAGCAGTACTTC. It translates to CASSQEPLGSYEQYF.

This clonotype occurred once. The rearrangement links TRBV7-2 to TRBJ2-7, with 8 bases identical to TRBD2. The V and J ends lost 5 bases and 5 bases, in that order; junction bases with no gene match: 8. Germline assignment: CDR1 SGHTA and CDR2 FQGNSA. This CDR3 has 14 residues. CDR3 residues: CASSHGSGGNEQYF. CDR3 DNA: TGTGCCAGCAGCCACGGGAGCGGGGGTAACGAGCAGTACTTC.

This clonotype was counted many times. This sequence joins TRBV21-1 and TRBJ1-2. TRBV21-1 is a known pseudogene. The length of the CDR3 is 8 residues. The CDR3 loop is CASIYYAF. DNA of the CDR3: TGTGCCAGCATCTATTACGCCTTC.

V gene TRBV29-1 combines with J gene TRBJ1-2; D remains unclear. From germline, CDR1 is SQVTM and CDR2 ANQGSEA. The CDR3 extends over 10 amino acids. Trimming stripped 4 bases from V and 7 bases from J, with 7 bases between. This CDR3 reads CSVVDGGYTF. The CDR3 DNA reads TGCAGCGTTGTGGACGGTGGCTACACCTTC.

In its sample, this clonotype was seen many times. The DNA of the CDR3 is TGCAGTGCTAGTATGGGTTTCACCGGGGAGCTGTTTTTT. Translated, it gives CSASMGFTGELFF. The chain recombines TRBV20-1 with TRBJ2-2; no definite D call. Germline values: CDR1 DFQATT, CDR2 SNEGSKA (reference sequence). The CDR3 consists of 13 residues. V lost 3 bases and J 4 bases, leaving 9 bases between the germline ends.

This clonotype turned up a few times. The CDR3 sequence: CASSPGVKDTEAFF. CDR3 in DNA: TGTGCCAGCTCACCGGGGGTTAAGGACACTGAAGCTTTCTTT. The V call is TRBV18, the J call TRBJ1-1; a weak D match, TRBD1 (5 bases). Trimming cost V 3 bases and J 3 bases, with 11 bases left between them. The CDR3 consists of 14 residues. CDR1 KGHSH and CDR2 LQKENI come from the germline V gene.

This rearrangement joins TRBV6-5 to TRBJ2-7, with 7 bases identical to TRBD1. The V gene end was trimmed by 6 bases and the J gene end by 0 bases; junction bases not matched to a gene: 14. The CDR3 runs to 17 residues. The germline gives CDR1 MNHEY, CDR2 SVGAGI. The CDR3 here is CASSSNIRTGSSYEQYF. The DNA for the CDR3 is TGTGCCAGCAGCTCAAATATTAGGACAGGAAGCTCCTACGAGCAGTACTTC.

This clonotype was detected ten times or more. The chain carries TRBV28 and TRBJ1-2; unclear D gene. There are 12 residues in the CDR3. Germline-derived CDR1 and CDR2 are MDHEN and SYDVKM. Trimming left V 6 bases short and J 5 bases short, with 10 bases between. CDR3 amino acids: CASSRTPYGYTF. Here the CDR3 DNA reads TGTGCCAGCAGCCGGACCCCGTATGGCTACACCTTC.

The chain combines TRBV18 with TRBJ1-2, with 12 bases fitting TRBD1. The CDR3 runs 16 residues. The ends lost 3 bases at V and 4 bases at J; junction bases unmatched: 6. The germline V gene has CDR1 KGHSH and CDR2 LQKENI. DNA of the CDR3: TGTGCCAGCTCACCCGGGACAGGGGGCGACAGCTATGGCTACACCTTC. Protein: CASSPGTGGDSYGYTF.

As to this clonotype: This may arise from a read error, as a much more abundant clone is one base away. J is TRBJ1-2 and V is TRBV7-9; no clear D gene. Germline V CDR1 and CDR2: SEHNR, FQNEAQ (reference sequence). The CDR3 length is 15 residues. Deletions cut 0 bases from V and 8 bases from J, with 16 bases between. The CDR3 loop reads CASSLAADPQTGYTF. CDR3 sequence (DNA): TGTGCCAGCAGCTTAGCCGCGGACCCTCAAACCGGCTACACCTTC.

In this sample, this clonotype turned up many times. The genes are TRBV6-2 or TRBV6-3 and TRBJ1-1, with D unresolved. The CDR3 totals 15 residues. From germline, CDR1 is MNHEY and CDR2 SVGEGT. Trimming cost V 0 bases and J 3 bases, with 11 bases left between them. In DNA form, the CDR3 reads TGTGCCAGCAGTTACTCTGATGGTGGGGACACTGAAGCTTTCTTT. Amino acid sequence: CASSYSDGGDTEAFF.